Following are 20 T cell receptor beta chains from one sample sequenced in a study of T cell changes during pregnancy in multiple sclerosis. TCRdb's table, derived via immunoSEQ multiplex PCR, lists solely in-frame clones and lacks some. The repertoire holds about 120,000 clones, with 80% to 95% as singletons. Material: peripheral blood, obtained before pregnancy. The receptors were gathered from a female donor with multiple sclerosis, enrolled in a pregnancy study.

The chain combines TRBV19 with TRBJ1-1; 10 bases map to TRBD1. Germline V gene lookup returns CDR1 LNHDA and CDR2 SQIVND (reference sequence). The CDR3 consists of 12 residues. V shed 11 bases and J 6 bases; nucleotides not matched to a gene: 6. CDR3: CASRQGAAEAFF. DNA of the CDR3: TGTGCCTCCAGACAGGGGGCAGCTGAAGCTTTCTTT.

The chain combines TRBV6-6 with TRBJ1-6; 7 positions agree with TRBD1. The germline CDR1 and CDR2 sequences are MNHNY and SVGAGI (reference sequence). The CDR3 runs 13 residues. The V gene end was trimmed by 8 bases and the J gene end by 6 bases; junction bases not matched to a gene: 4. CDR3 residues: CASSGQLNSPLHF. The DNA of the CDR3 is TGTGCCAGCTCGGGACAGCTTAATTCACCCCTCCACTTT.

The V and J genes are TRBV9 and TRBJ2-7; D is unclear. CDR3 size: 15 residues. Germline V lookup: CDR1 SGDLS, CDR2 YYNGEE. V lost 0 bases, J lost 3 bases, and 13 bases lay in between. The CDR3 DNA sequence: TGTGCCAGCAGCGTAGGTACTTCCAGCGTCTACGAGCAGTACTTC. Translation: CASSVGTSSVYEQYF. Variable domain in full (rest from reference TRBV9 and TRBJ2-7): DSGVTQTPKHLITATGQRVTLRCSPRSGDLSVYWYQQSLDQGLQFLIQYYNGEERAKGNILERFSAQQFPDLHSELNLSSLELGDSALYFCASSVGTSSVYEQYFGPGTRLTVT.

This clone was detected a few times. The chain has TRBV2 and TRBJ1-4; 7 bases align to TRBD1. Losses at the gene ends were 5 bases for V and 9 bases for J; bases not matched to a gene: 9. The CDR3 runs to 14 residues. The V gene's germline CDR1 is SNHLY and CDR2 FYNNEI. The CDR3 nucleotides read TGTGCCAGCAGTATGAGTCGGACAGGTCAAAAACTGTTTTTT. Amino acid sequence: CASSMSRTGQKLFF.

The chain joins TRBV5-6 to TRBJ2-1, with 9 bases matching TRBD2. V shed 0 bases and J 2 bases; nucleotides not matched to a gene: 0. CDR3 length: 15 amino acids. Germline values: CDR1 SGHDT, CDR2 YYEEEE. The CDR3 loop is CASSLGGGAYNEQFF. The CDR3 DNA follows: TGTGCCAGCAGCTTGGGCGGGGGGGCCTACAATGAGCAGTTCTTC.

The chain combines TRBV5-4 with TRBJ2-1; 7 bases map to TRBD1. Trimming removed 3 bases from V and 7 bases from J; junction bases left unmatched: 4. CDR1 is SGHNT, CDR2 YYREEE, per germline (reference sequence). The CDR3 extends over 13 amino acids. CDR3 sequence reads: CASSSDRTNEQFF. The CDR3 nucleotides are TGTGCCAGCAGCTCGGACAGGACGAATGAGCAGTTCTTC.

The chain recombines TRBV10-3 with TRBJ2-1; TRBD2 matches 7 bases. The CDR3 spans 14 residues. V was pared by 0 bases and J by 12 bases, with 8 bases of the junction left unmatched. CDR1 and CDR2 (germline): ENHRY, SYGVKD. The CDR3: CAISESGEGRRQFF. In nucleotides, the CDR3 is TGTGCCATCAGTGAGTCTGGGGAGGGCCGTCGGCAGTTCTTC.

The count of this clone is one. This CDR3 is CASSLFQTGGGSGELFF. CDR3 DNA sequence: TGCGCCAGCAGCTTGTTTCAGACAGGTGGTGGGTCCGGGGAGCTGTTTTTT. This chain connects TRBV5-1 to TRBJ2-2; TRBD1 is a possible D gene (6 bases). This CDR3 region has 17 residues. The ends were cut back, 1 base at V and 6 bases at J, with 19 bases in the middle. Germline V gives CDR1 SGHRS, CDR2 YFSETQ.

V gene TRBV4-2 combines with J gene TRBJ2-2; 7 bases fit TRBD2. The CDR3 consists of 16 residues. Germline V CDR1 and CDR2: LGHNA, YNFKEQ. The V segment lost 1 base and the J segment 2 bases; nucleotides outside the gene matches: 4. The CDR3 spells CASSQGGGGNTGELFF. The CDR3 DNA reads as TGTGCCAGCAGCCAAGGAGGCGGGGGTAACACCGGGGAGCTGTTTTTT.

The chain joins TRBV5-8 to TRBJ2-1; 8 nucleotides agree with TRBD2. The CDR3 loop spans 15 amino acids. Losses at the gene ends were 3 bases for V and 6 bases for J; bases not matched to a gene: 8. CDR1 is SGHTS, CDR2 YDEGEE, per germline. CDR3: CASSSGTSFRNEQFF. CDR3 sequence (DNA): TGTGCCAGCAGCTCCGGGACTAGTTTCCGCAATGAGCAGTTCTTC. Full variable domain (remainder filled in from reference TRBV5-8 and TRBJ2-1): EAGVTQSPTHLIKTRGQQATLRCSPISGHTSVYWYQQALGLGLQFLLWYDEGEERNRGNFPPRFSGRQFPNYSSELNVNALELEDSALYLCASSSGTSFRNEQFFGPGTRLTVL.

This clone was counted a few times. This sequence joins TRBV28 and TRBJ1-1; a weak D match, TRBD1 (5 bases). CDR1 is MDHEN and CDR2 is SYDVKM in the germline V gene. The V end was cut by 7 bases, the J end by 2 bases, with 14 bases between. This CDR3 has 14 residues. Here the CDR3 DNA reads TGTGCCAGCATGCTTTCGACAGACAACACTGAAGCTTTCTTT. Translation: CASMLSTDNTEAFF.

J is TRBJ2-3 and V is TRBV7-9, with a tentative D call TRBD2 (6 bases). With 8 bases removed from V and 2 bases from J, the gap between germline ends came to 20 bases. Per germline, CDR1 SEHNR and CDR2 FQNEAQ (reference sequence). The CDR3 runs to 16 residues. The CDR3 DNA reads as TGTGCCAGCGTCGGCGGGGCGGAGCAATCCACAGATACGCAGTATTTT. As protein: CASVGGAEQSTDTQYF.

The chain is built from TRBV5-4 and TRBJ2-7; D is unclear. This CDR3 is built from 14 residues. V dropped 0 bases and J dropped 1 base, with 8 bases sitting between them. Looked up from germline, CDR1 is SGHNT and CDR2 is YYREEE (reference sequence). CDR3 DNA sequence: TGTGCCAGCAGCTTGGGGAGTAATTCCTACGAGCAGTACTTC. Translated, it gives CASSLGSNSYEQYF.

This clone was detected a few times. The chain has TRBV19 and TRBJ1-2; 8 bases match TRBD1. V was pared by 3 bases and J by 8 bases, with 11 bases of the junction left unmatched. The CDR3 spans 15 residues. Germline CDR1 is LNHDA and CDR2 is SQIVND (reference sequence). CDR3 protein: CASSIGATGARGYTF. CDR3 nucleotides: TGTGCCAGTAGTATTGGTGCGACAGGGGCTCGGGGCTACACCTTC. Complete variable domain (other parts from reference TRBV19 and TRBJ1-2): DGGITQSPKYLFRKEGQNVTLSCEQNLNHDAMYWYRQDPGQGLRLIYYSQIVNDFQKGDIAEGYSVSREKKESFPLTVTSAQKNPTAFYLCASSIGATGARGYTFGSGTRLTVV.

This clone has just one count. The rearrangement links TRBV7-7 to TRBJ2-7; 7 bases match TRBD2. J lost 5 bases, V lost 5 bases, and 9 bases had no gene match. CDR1 is SSHAT, CDR2 FNYEAQ, per germline (reference sequence). The CDR3 sequence is 14 residues long. The CDR3, as DNA: TGTGCCAGCAGCCCAGGACTAGTTGGCGACGAGCAGTACTTC. Encoded protein: CASSPGLVGDEQYF.

This clone was counted only a few times. This rearrangement joins TRBV13 to TRBJ2-1; 7 nucleotides agree with TRBD1. V was pared by 5 bases and J by 5 bases, with 6 bases of the junction left unmatched. The CDR3 covers 14 residues. Looked up from germline, CDR1 is PRHDT and CDR2 is FYEKMQ (reference sequence). The CDR3 DNA reads TGTGCCAGCAGCGATCGACAGGGTGACAATGAGCAGTTCTTC. This sequence encodes CASSDRQGDNEQFF.

The chain employs TRBV6-5 and TRBJ2-7; the D gene is possibly TRBD1 (5 bases). The V gene's germline CDR1 is MNHEY and CDR2 SVGAGI. V was clipped by 2 bases and J by 2 bases, with 13 bases between them. The CDR3 has 15 residues. CDR3 sequence: CASSYNRRSPYEQYF. In DNA, the CDR3 is TGTGCCAGCAGTTACAACAGGCGATCACCCTACGAGCAGTACTTC.

The chain combines TRBV6-5 with TRBJ1-1; D is uncertain. Germline CDR1 and CDR2: MNHEY and SVGAGI. This CDR3 has 13 amino acids. Trimming removed 7 bases at V and 1 base at J, with 10 bases between. The chain's CDR3 is CASTTGRNTEAFF. The CDR3 coding sequence is TGTGCCAGCACTACCGGGAGGAACACTGAAGCTTTCTTT.

This chain joins TRBV27 and TRBJ1-1; D is possibly TRBD1 (6 bases). V was trimmed by 8 bases and J by 7 bases, leaving 17 bases between them. Germline V gene lookup returns CDR1 MNHEY and CDR2 SMNVEV (reference sequence). This CDR3 comprises 13 residues. The chain's CDR3 is CASAALHRDEAFF. CDR3 nucleotides: TGTGCCAGCGCCGCGCTTCACAGGGATGAAGCTTTCTTT.

This clone is a singleton in its sample. V and J are TRBV5-4 and TRBJ1-2, with 7 bases identical to TRBD1. V was clipped by 5 bases and J by 8 bases; unmatched bases: 9. The germline gives CDR1 SGHNT, CDR2 YYREEE (reference sequence). This CDR3 region has 13 residues. In DNA form, the CDR3 reads TGTGCCAGCAGGACAGAGGGGGCAGAGGGCTACACCTTC. As protein: CASRTEGAEGYTF.